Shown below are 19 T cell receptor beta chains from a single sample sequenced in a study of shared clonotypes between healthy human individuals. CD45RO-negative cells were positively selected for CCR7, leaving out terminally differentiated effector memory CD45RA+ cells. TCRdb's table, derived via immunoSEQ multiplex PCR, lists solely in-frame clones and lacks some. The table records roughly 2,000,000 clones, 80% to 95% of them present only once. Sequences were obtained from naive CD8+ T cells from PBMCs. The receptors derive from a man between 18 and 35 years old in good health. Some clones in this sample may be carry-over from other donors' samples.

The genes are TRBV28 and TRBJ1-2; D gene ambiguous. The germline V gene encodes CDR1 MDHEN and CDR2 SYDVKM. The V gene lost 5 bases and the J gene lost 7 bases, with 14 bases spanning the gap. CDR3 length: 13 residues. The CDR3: CASSPTPGFGYTF. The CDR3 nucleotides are TGTGCCAGCAGTCCCACCCCGGGTTTTGGCTACACCTTC.

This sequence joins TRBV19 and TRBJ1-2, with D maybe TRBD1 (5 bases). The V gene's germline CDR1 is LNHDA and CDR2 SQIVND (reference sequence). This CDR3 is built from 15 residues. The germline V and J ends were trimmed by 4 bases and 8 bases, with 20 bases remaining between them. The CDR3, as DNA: TGTGCCAGTAGTAACCCTACCGACAGTCTGGGCGGCTACACCTTC. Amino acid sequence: CASSNPTDSLGGYTF.

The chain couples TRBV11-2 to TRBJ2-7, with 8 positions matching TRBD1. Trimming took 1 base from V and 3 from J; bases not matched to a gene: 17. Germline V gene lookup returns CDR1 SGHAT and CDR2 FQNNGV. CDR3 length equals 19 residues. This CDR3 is CASSLAVPRGVTGDYEQYF. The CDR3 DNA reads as TGTGCCAGCAGCTTAGCCGTTCCCCGTGGGGTGACAGGGGACTACGAGCAGTACTTC.

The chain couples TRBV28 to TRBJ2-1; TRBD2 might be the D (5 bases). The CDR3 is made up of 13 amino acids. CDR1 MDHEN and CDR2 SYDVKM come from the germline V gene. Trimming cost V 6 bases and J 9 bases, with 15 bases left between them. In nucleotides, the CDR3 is TGTGCCAGCAGCCCACCGGAGGACCGTGAGCAGTTCTTC. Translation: CASSPPEDREQFF.

This chain's CDR3 is CASSTQSNQPQHF. The CDR3, as DNA: TGTGCCAGTAGTACCCAGAGCAATCAGCCCCAGCATTTT. The chain couples TRBV19 to TRBJ1-5; D gene unclear. There are 13 residues in the CDR3. The V gene lost 4 bases and the J gene lost 1 base, with 5 bases spanning the gap. The V gene's germline CDR1 is LNHDA and CDR2 SQIVND (reference sequence).

The CDR3 DNA follows: TGTGCCAGCAGCGAGCGGGAGGGGGCCCACGAGCAGTACTTC. Amino acid sequence: CASSEREGAHEQYF. This chain uses TRBV7-9 with TRBJ2-7; TRBD2 matches 10 bases. V lost 5 bases to trimming and J lost 5 bases; unmatched junction nucleotides: 6. The CDR3 is made up of 14 amino acids. Germline V gene lookup returns CDR1 SEHNR and CDR2 FQNEAQ (reference sequence).

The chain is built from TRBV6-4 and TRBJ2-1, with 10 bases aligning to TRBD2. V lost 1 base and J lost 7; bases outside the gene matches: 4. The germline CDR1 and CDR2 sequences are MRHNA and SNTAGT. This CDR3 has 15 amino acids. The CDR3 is CASSDWASGSNEQFF. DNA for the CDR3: TGTGCCAGCAGTGACTGGGCTAGCGGGAGTAATGAGCAGTTCTTC.

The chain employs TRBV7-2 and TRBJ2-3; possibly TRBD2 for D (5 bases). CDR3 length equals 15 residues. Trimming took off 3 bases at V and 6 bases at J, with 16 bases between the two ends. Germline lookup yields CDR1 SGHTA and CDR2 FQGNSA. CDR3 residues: CASSLVHTGSDTQYF. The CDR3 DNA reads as TGTGCCAGCAGCTTGGTTCATACGGGGTCTGATACGCAGTATTTT.

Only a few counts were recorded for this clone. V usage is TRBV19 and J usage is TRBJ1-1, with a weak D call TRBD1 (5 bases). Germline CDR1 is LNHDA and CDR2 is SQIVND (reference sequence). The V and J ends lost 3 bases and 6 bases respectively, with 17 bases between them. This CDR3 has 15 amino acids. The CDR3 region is CASSITSGPGSEAFF. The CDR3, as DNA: TGTGCCAGTAGTATCACCTCAGGGCCGGGCTCTGAAGCTTTCTTT.

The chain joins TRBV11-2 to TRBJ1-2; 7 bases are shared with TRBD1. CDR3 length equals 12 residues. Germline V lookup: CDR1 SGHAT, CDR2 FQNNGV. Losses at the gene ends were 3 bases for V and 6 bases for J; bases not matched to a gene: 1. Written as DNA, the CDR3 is TGTGCCAGCAGCTTGGACAGGAATGGCTACACCTTC. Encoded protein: CASSLDRNGYTF. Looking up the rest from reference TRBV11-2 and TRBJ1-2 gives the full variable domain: EAGVAQSPRYKIIEKRQSVAFWCNPISGHATLYWYQQILGQGPKLLIQFQNNGVVDDSQLPKDRFSAERLKGVDSTLKIQPAKLEDSAVYLCASSLDRNGYTFGSGTRLTVV.

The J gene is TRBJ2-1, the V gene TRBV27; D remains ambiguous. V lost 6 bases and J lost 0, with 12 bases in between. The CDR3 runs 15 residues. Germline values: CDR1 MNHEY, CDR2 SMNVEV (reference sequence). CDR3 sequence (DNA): TGTGCCAGCAGCCACAATCCTCTCTCCTACAATGAGCAGTTCTTC. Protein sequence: CASSHNPLSYNEQFF.

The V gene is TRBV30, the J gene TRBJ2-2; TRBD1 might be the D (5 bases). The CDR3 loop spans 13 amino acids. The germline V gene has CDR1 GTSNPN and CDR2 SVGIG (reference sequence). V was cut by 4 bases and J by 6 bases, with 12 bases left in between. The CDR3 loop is CAWTDTASGELFF. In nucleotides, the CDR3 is TGTGCCTGGACGGACACGGCGTCCGGGGAGCTGTTTTTT.

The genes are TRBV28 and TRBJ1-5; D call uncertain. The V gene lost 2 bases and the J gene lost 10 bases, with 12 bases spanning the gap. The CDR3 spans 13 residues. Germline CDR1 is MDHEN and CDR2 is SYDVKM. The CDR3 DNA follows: TGTGCCAGCAGTTTAGGCACATCAACCCCCCAGCATTTT. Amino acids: CASSLGTSTPQHF. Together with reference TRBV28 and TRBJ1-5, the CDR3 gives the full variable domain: DVKVTQSSRYLVKRTGEKVFLECVQDMDHENMFWYRQDPGLGLRLIYFSYDVKMKEKGDIPEGYSVSREKKERFSLILESASTNQTSMYLCASSLGTSTPQHFGDGTRLSIL.

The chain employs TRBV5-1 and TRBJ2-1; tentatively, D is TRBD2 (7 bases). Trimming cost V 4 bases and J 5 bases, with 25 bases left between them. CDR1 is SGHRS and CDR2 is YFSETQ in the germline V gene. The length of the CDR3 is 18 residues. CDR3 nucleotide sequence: TGCGCCAGCAGCCCAGGGGCGGGAGTCTTAATCTTAGACAATGAGCAGTTCTTC. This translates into CASSPGAGVLILDNEQFF.

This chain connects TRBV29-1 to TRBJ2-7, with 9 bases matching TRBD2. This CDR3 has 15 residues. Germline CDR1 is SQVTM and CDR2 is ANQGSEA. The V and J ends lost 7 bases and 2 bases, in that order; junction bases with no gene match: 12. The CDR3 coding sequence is TGCAGCGGTGCCTCTCCGACTAGCGGCCCCTACGAGCAGTACTTC. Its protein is CSGASPTSGPYEQYF.

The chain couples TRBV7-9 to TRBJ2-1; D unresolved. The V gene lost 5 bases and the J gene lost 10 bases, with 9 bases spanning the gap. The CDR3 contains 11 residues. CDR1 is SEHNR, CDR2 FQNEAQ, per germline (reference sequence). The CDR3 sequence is CASSLATEQFF. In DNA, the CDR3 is TGTGCCAGCAGCCTCGCGACCGAGCAGTTCTTC.

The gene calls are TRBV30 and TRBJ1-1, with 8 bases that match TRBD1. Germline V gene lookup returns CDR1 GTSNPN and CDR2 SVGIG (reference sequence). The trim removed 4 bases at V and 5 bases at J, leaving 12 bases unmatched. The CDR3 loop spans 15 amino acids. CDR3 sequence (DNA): TGTGCCTGGATCCTCGTTGACAGGGGATGGACTGAAGCTTTCTTT. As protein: CAWILVDRGWTEAFF.

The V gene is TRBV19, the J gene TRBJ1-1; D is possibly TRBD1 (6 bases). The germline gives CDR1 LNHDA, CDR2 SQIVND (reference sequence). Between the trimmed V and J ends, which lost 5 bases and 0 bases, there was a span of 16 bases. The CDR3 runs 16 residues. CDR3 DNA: TGTGCCAGTAGTTTTCTGACGCAGGGGATGAACACTGAAGCTTTCTTT. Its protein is CASSFLTQGMNTEAFF.

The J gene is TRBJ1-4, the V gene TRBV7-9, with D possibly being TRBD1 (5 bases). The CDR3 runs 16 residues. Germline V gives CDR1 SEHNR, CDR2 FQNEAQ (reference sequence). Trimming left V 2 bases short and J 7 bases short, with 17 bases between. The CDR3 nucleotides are TGTGCCAGCAGCTTAAGCCCCGGTGGGGGAGGTGAAAAACTGTTTTTT. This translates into CASSLSPGGGGEKLFF.